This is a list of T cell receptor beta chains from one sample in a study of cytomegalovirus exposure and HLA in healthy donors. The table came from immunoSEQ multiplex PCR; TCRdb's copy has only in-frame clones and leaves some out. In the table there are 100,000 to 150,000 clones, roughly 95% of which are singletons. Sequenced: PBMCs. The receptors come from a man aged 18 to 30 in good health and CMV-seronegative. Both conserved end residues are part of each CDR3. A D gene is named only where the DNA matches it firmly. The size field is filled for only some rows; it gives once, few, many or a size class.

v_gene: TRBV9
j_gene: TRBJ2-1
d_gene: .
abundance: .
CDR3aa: CASSPASSYNEQFF
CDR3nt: TGTGCCAGCAGCCCCGCTTCTAGTTACAATGAGCAGTTCTTC

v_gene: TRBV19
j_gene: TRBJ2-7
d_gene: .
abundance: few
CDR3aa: CASSSNRDTGPYEQYF
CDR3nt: TGTGCCAGTAGTAGCAACCGGGACACGGGCCCCTACGAGCAGTACTTC

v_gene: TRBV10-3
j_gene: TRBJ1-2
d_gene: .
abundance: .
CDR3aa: CAISLEGTGGYTF
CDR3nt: TGTGCCATCAGTCTCGAGGGAACGGGGGGCTACACCTTC

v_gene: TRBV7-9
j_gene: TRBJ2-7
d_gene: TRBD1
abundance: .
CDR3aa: CASSSPDRGGVIEQYF
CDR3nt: TGTGCCAGCAGCTCACCAGACAGGGGGGGTGTGATCGAGCAGTACTTC

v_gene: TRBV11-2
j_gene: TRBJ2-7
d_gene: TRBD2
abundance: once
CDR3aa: CASSFSGSYEQYF
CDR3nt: TGTGCCAGCAGCTTTAGCGGGAGCTACGAGCAGTACTTC

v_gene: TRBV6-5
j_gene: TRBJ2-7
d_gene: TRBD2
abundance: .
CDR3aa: CASRPPSGSTEQYF
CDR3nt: TGTGCCAGCAGACCGCCTAGCGGGAGTACCGAGCAGTACTTC

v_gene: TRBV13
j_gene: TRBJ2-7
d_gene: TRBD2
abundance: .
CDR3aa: CASSRTSGSYEQYF
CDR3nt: TGTGCCAGCAGCCGGACTAGCGGATCCTACGAGCAGTACTTC

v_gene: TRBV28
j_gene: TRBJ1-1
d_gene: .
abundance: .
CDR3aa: CASSPALTGTEAFF
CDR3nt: TGTGCCAGCAGTCCGGCCCTGACAGGAACTGAAGCTTTCTTT

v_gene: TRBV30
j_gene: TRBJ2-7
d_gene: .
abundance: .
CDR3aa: CAWSVLSDFYEQYF
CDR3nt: TGTGCCTGGAGTGTACTGTCAGACTTCTACGAGCAGTACTTC

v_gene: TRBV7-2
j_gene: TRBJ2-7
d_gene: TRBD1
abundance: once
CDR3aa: CASSMTGGVYEQYF
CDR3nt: TGTGCCAGCAGCATGACAGGGGGCGTTTACGAGCAGTACTTC

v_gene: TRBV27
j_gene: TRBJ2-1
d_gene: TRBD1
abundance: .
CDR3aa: CASSLSHPGTGGNEQFF
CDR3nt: TGTGCCAGCAGTTTATCCCATCCCGGGACAGGGGGAAATGAGCAGTTCTTC

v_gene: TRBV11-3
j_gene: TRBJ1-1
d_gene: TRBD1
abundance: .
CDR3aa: CASSVLGTVNTEAFF
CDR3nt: TGTGCCAGCAGCGTTCTGGGGACAGTGAACACTGAAGCTTTCTTT

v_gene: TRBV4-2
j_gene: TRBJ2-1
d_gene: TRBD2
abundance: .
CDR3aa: CASSQGNSGRDNEQFF
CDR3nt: TGTGCCAGCAGCCAAGGAAATAGCGGGAGAGACAATGAGCAGTTCTTC

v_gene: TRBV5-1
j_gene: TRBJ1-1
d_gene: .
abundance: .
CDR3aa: CASSLGGGTFRRTEAFF
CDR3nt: TGCGCCAGCAGCTTGGGGGGCGGTACATTCCGGCGCACTGAAGCTTTCTTT

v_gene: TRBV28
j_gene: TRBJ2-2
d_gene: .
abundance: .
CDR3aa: CASSLGGEGAGELFF
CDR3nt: TGTGCCAGCAGTTTAGGGGGAGAGGGGGCCGGGGAGCTGTTTTTT

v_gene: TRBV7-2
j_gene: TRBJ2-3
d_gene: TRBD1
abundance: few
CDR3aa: CASSFRQGRMGDTQYF
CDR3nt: TGTGCCAGCAGCTTCAGACAGGGCCGGATGGGAGATACGCAGTATTTT

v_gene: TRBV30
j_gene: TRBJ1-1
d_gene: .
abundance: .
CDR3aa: CAWSPTAGMNTEAFF
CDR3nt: TGTGCCTGGAGTCCTACCGCAGGGATGAACACTGAAGCTTTCTTT

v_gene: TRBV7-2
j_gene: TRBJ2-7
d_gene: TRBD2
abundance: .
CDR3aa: CASSRTSGSYEQYF
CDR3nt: TGTGCCAGCAGCAGGACTAGCGGGAGCTACGAGCAGTACTTC

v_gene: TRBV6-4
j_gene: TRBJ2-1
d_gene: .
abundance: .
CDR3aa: CASSVDGTKYNEQFF
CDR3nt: TGTGCCAGCAGTGTCGACGGGACAAAGTACAATGAGCAGTTCTTC

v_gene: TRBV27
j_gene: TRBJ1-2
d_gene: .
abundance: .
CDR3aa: CASSLSGQYYGYTF
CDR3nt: TGTGCCAGCAGTTTATCGGGCCAGTACTATGGCTACACCTTC

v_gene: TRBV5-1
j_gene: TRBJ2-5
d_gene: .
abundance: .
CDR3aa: CASSSYQETQYF
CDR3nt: TGCGCCAGCAGCTCGTACCAAGAGACCCAGTACTTC

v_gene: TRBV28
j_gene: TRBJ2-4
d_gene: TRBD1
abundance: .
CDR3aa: CASSFFGTGGIGAKNIQYF
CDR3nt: TGTGCCAGCAGTTTTTTTGGGACAGGGGGCATCGGAGCCAAAAACATTCAGTACTTC

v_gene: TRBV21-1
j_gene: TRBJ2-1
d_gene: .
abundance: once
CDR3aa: CASSLRGLNRFF
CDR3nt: TGTGCCAGCAGCCTAAGGGGACTAAATCGGTTCTTC

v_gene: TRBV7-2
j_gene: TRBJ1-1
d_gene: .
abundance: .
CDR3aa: CASSFRGNTEAFF
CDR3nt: TGTGCCAGCAGCTTTCGAGGAAACACTGAAGCTTTCTTT

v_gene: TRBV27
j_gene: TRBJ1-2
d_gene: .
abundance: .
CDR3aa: CASTARWVPPWIYYGYTF
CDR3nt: TGTGCCAGCACCGCGCGGTGGGTTCCCCCATGGATTTACTATGGCTACACCTTC

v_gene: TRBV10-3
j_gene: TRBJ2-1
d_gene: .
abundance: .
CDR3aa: CAITQGDEQFF
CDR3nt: TGTGCCATCACTCAGGGTGATGAGCAGTTCTTC

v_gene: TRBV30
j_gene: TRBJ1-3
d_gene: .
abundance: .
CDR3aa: CACTVPGNTIYF
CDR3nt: TGTGCCTGTACGGTGCCTGGAAACACCATATATTTT

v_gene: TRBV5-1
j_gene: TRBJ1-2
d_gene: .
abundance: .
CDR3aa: CASSLADNLANYGYTF
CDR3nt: TGCGCCAGCAGCTTGGCGGACAACCTAGCTAACTATGGCTACACCTTC

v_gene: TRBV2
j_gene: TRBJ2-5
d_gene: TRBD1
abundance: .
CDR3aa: CASSSRGQETQYF
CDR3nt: TGTGCCAGCAGTTCCAGGGGGCAAGAGACCCAGTACTTC

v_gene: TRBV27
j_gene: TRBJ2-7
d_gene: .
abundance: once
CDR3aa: CASSSRIGQSRYEQYF
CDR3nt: TGTGCCAGCAGTTCAAGAATTGGACAGTCACGATACGAGCAGTACTTC

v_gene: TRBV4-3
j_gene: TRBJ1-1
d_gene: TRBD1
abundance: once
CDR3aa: CASSQEGTGMNTEAFF
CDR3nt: TGCGCCAGCAGCCAAGAAGGGACAGGGATGAACACTGAAGCTTTCTTT

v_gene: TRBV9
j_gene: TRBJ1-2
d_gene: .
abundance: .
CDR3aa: CASSVEGGLAGYTF
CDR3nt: TGTGCCAGCAGCGTAGAGGGGGGGCTGGCGGGCTACACCTTC

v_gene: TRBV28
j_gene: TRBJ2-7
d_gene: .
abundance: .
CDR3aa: CASNPPMGASYEQYF
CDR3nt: TGTGCCAGCAATCCCCCTATGGGGGCATCGTACGAGCAGTACTTC

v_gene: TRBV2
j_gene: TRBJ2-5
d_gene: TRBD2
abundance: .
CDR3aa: CASYRLAEQETQYF
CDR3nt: TGTGCCAGCTACCGACTAGCGGAACAAGAGACCCAGTACTTC

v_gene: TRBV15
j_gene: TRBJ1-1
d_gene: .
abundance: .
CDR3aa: CATSRDLAAGVTEAFF
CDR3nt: TGTGCCACCAGCAGAGATCTCGCAGCCGGGGTAACTGAAGCTTTCTTT